The 25 T cell receptor beta chains given below trace back to one sample, sequenced in a study of T cells in Graves' hyperthyroidism and ophthalmopathy. Authors of the study amplified TCR beta CDR3 regions from RNA transcripts. Primed by the HTBI set, a first-round RT-PCR was run on the TCR CDR3. TCRdb passed the multiplex PCR reads through MiXCR, listing each CDR3 protein once. This sample yields 660,000 or so distinct CDR3 sequences, of which about 45% are seen a single time; approximately 6.8% belongs to the top ten. The specimen sequenced was peripheral blood or thyroid tissue (not recorded which). These receptors all stem from an adult man with Graves' disease, either hyperthyroidism or ophthalmopathy (not recorded which).

This clonotype was seen ten or more times. This sequence joins TRBV7-7 and TRBJ1-1; 8 bases fit TRBD1. Germline V gene lookup returns CDR1 SSHAT and CDR2 FNYEAQ (reference sequence). The CDR3 sequence is 13 residues long. Trimming removed 6 bases from V and 6 bases from J; junction bases left unmatched: 6. The CDR3 nucleotides read TGTGCCAGCAGTCCCGGACAGGGAGCTGAAGCTTTCTTT. This sequence encodes CASSPGQGAEAFF.

Note on this clonotype: The germline gene is not matched at one end of the junction; a read error may be the cause. The V gene is TRBV7-2, the J gene TRBJ1-3; D possibly corresponds to TRBD1 (5 bases). The CDR3 runs to 15 residues. In germline, CDR1 is SGHTA, CDR2 FQGNSA. The CDR3: CASSLKGTIGNTIYF. DNA of the CDR3: TGCGCCAGCAGCTTAAAAGGGACGATTGGAAACACCATATATTTT.

The table lists this clonotype with many counts. This chain links TRBV24-1 with TRBJ1-5; possible D gene TRBD1, 6 bases. This CDR3 comprises 13 residues. Between the trimmed V and J ends, which lost 5 bases and 8 bases, there was a span of 12 bases. CDR1 is KGHDR, CDR2 SFDVKD, per germline. CDR3: CATSGQGWKPQHF. The CDR3 nucleotides read TGTGCCACCAGTGGTCAGGGGTGGAAGCCCCAGCATTTT.

This clonotype was counted only a few times. One end of the junction varies from germline; a read error may be responsible. The CDR3 nucleotides are TGTGCCAGCAGTGAGGGACTAGCGGGAGTACACCGATGGGAGACCCAGTACTTC. This sequence encodes CASSEGLAGVHRWETQYF. The chain employs TRBV10-3 and TRBJ2-5; TRBD2 aligns across 14 bases. The CDR3 has 18 amino acids. CDR1 and CDR2 (germline): ENHRY, SYGVKD.

This chain links TRBV25-1 with TRBJ1-1; perhaps TRBD1 as D (6 bases). The CDR3 has 11 residues. Trimming stripped 11 bases from V and 6 bases from J, with 13 bases between. The V gene's germline CDR1 is MGHDK and CDR2 SYGVNS. CDR3 sequence: CAGGQRAEAFF. Here the CDR3 DNA reads TGTGCCGGAGGACAGAGGGCTGAAGCTTTCTTT.

The rearrangement links TRBV7-9 to TRBJ1-1; D not resolved. V shed 1 base and J shed 0 bases, with 6 bases lying between them. CDR3 length: 14 amino acids. Germline assignment: CDR1 SEHNR and CDR2 FQNEAQ (reference sequence). The CDR3 DNA follows: TGTGCCAGCAGCTTAGAGGACCTGAACACTGAAGCTTTCTTT. Encoded protein: CASSLEDLNTEAFF. Supplemented by reference TRBV7-9 and TRBJ1-1, the full variable domain reads DTGVSQNPRHKITKRGQNVTFRCDPISEHNRLYWYRQTLGQGPEFLTYFQNEAQLEKSRLLSDRFSAERPKGSFSTLEIQRTEQGDSAMYLCASSLEDLNTEAFFGQGTRLTVV.

In its sample, this clonotype was seen a few times. The V call is TRBV7-2, the J call TRBJ1-2, with D unresolved. Trimming took 5 bases from V and 7 from J, leaving 14 bases between them. Germline values: CDR1 SGHTA, CDR2 FQGNSA. This CDR3 has 13 residues. CDR3 nucleotides: TGTGCCAGCAGCCTAACGGGGTTACGTGGCTACACCTTC. Translated: CASSLTGLRGYTF.

In this sample, this clonotype turned up many times. The gene calls are TRBV7-9 and TRBJ1-4; D possibly corresponds to TRBD1 (5 bases). Germline V gene sequence: CDR1 SEHNR, CDR2 FQNEAQ (reference sequence). V was shortened by 5 bases and J by 7 bases, with 8 bases between the two germline ends. The length of the CDR3 is 12 residues. CDR3 sequence: CASSGTVEKLFF. The CDR3 bases are TGTGCCAGCAGCGGGACTGTTGAAAAACTGTTTTTT.

The V call is TRBV7-2, the J call TRBJ1-1, with D uncertain. Per germline, CDR1 SGHTA and CDR2 FQGNSA. The ends were cut back, 0 bases at V and 5 bases at J, with 10 bases in the middle. The CDR3 extends over 14 amino acids. The CDR3 is CASSLAADQTEAFF. CDR3 DNA sequence: TGTGCCAGCAGCTTAGCTGCCGACCAAACTGAAGCTTTCTTT. Full variable domain (missing parts from reference TRBV7-2 and TRBJ1-1): GAGVSQSPSNKVTEKGKDVELRCDPISGHTALYWYRQSLGQGLEFLIYFQGNSAPDKSGLPSDRFSAERTGGSVSTLTIQRTQQEDSAVYLCASSLAADQTEAFFGQGTRLTVV.

Worth noting for this clonotype: One end of the junction does not line up with germline, which may come from a read error. This rearrangement joins TRBV4-1 to TRBJ1-1; TRBD1 might be the D (6 bases). Germline CDR1 MGHRA, CDR2 YSYEKL. The CDR3 has 15 residues. CDR3 residues: CASSQEWGQNTEAFF. CDR3 DNA sequence: TGTGCCAGCAGCCAAGAATGGGGACAGAACACTGAAGCTTTCTTT.

Comment on this clonotype: A much more abundant neighbour one base away suggests this may be a read error. The chain joins TRBV7-9 to TRBJ1-6, with D unresolved. The length of the CDR3 is 13 residues. CDR1 is SEHNR, CDR2 FQNEAQ, per germline (reference sequence). The CDR3 region is CASSPQRDSPLRF. CDR3 DNA: TGTGCCAGCAGCCCCCAACGTGATTCACCCCTCCGCTTT.

This clonotype occurred many times. The junction shows a germline mismatch at one end, possibly a read error. The chain recombines TRBV5-1 with TRBJ1-3; D possibly corresponds to TRBD1 (5 bases). The V gene's germline CDR1 is SGHRS and CDR2 YFSETQ. The CDR3 runs 15 residues. The CDR3 loop reads CASSLVGGAGNTIYF. In DNA, the CDR3 is TGTGCCAGCAGCTTAGTTGGAGGGGCTGGAAACACCATATATTTT. Using reference TRBV5-1 and TRBJ1-3 for the parts outside the CDR3, the full variable domain is KAGVTQTPRYLIKTRGQQVTLSCSPISGHRSVSWYQQTPGQGLQFLFEYFSETQRNKGNFPGRFSGRQFSNSRSEMNVSTLELGDSALYLCASSLVGGAGNTIYFGEGSWLTVV.

This clonotype was detected ten times or more. The chain employs TRBV29-1 and TRBJ1-4; no clear D gene. This CDR3 spans 14 amino acids. Trimming left V 6 bases short and J 5 bases short, with 16 bases between. Germline CDR1 and CDR2: SQVTM and ANQGSEA. DNA of the CDR3: TGCAGCGTAGGTATGGAGACATCCAATGAAAAACTGTTTTTT. Its protein is CSVGMETSNEKLFF. The full variable domain, its missing parts supplied by reference TRBV29-1 and TRBJ1-4, is SAVISQKPSRDICQRGTSLTIQCQVDSQVTMMFWYRQQPGQSLTLIATANQGSEATYESGFVIDKFPISRPNLTFSTLTVSNMSPEDSSIYLCSVGMETSNEKLFFGSGTQLSVL.

V and J are TRBV7-8 and TRBJ1-5, with D uncertain. V gave up 1 base and J gave up 7 bases, with 14 bases separating them. CDR1 and CDR2 (germline): SGHVS, FQNEAQ. The CDR3 contains 15 residues. The CDR3 nucleotides read TGTGCCAGCAGCTTAGGGGCGGGGAAGTGGCAGCCCCAGCATTTT. This translates into CASSLGAGKWQPQHF.

This clonotype has ten or more counts. The chain links TRBV7-8 to TRBJ1-4; 7 bases fit TRBD1. After removal of 5 bases from V and 7 bases from J, the junction contained 10 bases not matched to a gene. The CDR3 is 15 residues long. Germline values: CDR1 SGHVS, CDR2 FQNEAQ. The CDR3 protein is CASSPRTGSSEKLFF. Here the CDR3 DNA reads TGTGCCAGCAGCCCTAGGACAGGTTCGAGTGAAAAACTGTTTTTT.

The chain joins TRBV19 to TRBJ1-2, with 11 nucleotides matching TRBD1. The germline V gene encodes CDR1 LNHDA and CDR2 SQIVND (reference sequence). The ends lost 6 bases at V and 7 bases at J; junction bases unmatched: 1. The CDR3 totals 12 residues. CDR3 DNA sequence: TGTGCCAGTAGGGACAGGGGGCCTGGCTACACCTTC. The encoded protein is CASRDRGPGYTF. The full variable domain, with the rest looked up from reference TRBV19 and TRBJ1-2, is DGGITQSPKYLFRKEGQNVTLSCEQNLNHDAMYWYRQDPGQGLRLIYYSQIVNDFQKGDIAEGYSVSREKKESFPLTVTSAQKNPTAFYLCASRDRGPGYTFGSGTRLTVV.

The chain combines TRBV7-9 with TRBJ2-2; 7 bases fit TRBD1. V was pared by 8 bases and J by 1 base, with 4 bases of the junction left unmatched. There are 14 residues in the CDR3. Germline V gives CDR1 SEHNR, CDR2 FQNEAQ (reference sequence). CDR3 loop: CASGRQGNTGELFF. Written as DNA, the CDR3 is TGTGCCAGCGGACGACAGGGGAACACCGGGGAGCTGTTTTTT. Looking up the rest from reference TRBV7-9 and TRBJ2-2 gives the full variable domain: DTGVSQNPRHKITKRGQNVTFRCDPISEHNRLYWYRQTLGQGPEFLTYFQNEAQLEKSRLLSDRFSAERPKGSFSTLEIQRTEQGDSAMYLCASGRQGNTGELFFGEGSRLTVL.

The rearrangement links TRBV20-1 to TRBJ2-7; TRBD1 is a possible D gene (5 bases). This CDR3 has 14 residues. In germline, CDR1 is DFQATT, CDR2 SNEGSKA (reference sequence). The V end was cut by 0 bases, the J end by 3 bases, with 12 bases between. The CDR3 sequence is CSARDADSYYEQYF. In nucleotides, the CDR3 is TGCAGTGCTAGAGATGCTGACAGTTACTACGAGCAGTACTTC.

This clonotype was found a few times. This chain links TRBV20-1 with TRBJ1-1; 7 bases are shared with TRBD1. The CDR3 has 14 amino acids. Trimming at V came to 6 bases and at J to 1 base, leaving 8 bases not matched to a gene. Germline CDR1 and CDR2: DFQATT and SNEGSKA (reference sequence). The chain's CDR3 is CSANRGGRNTEAFF. Here the CDR3 DNA reads TGCAGTGCCAACCGAGGGGGCAGGAACACTGAAGCTTTCTTT.

The CDR3 reads CASRRTGGSPLHF. For the CDR3, the DNA is TGTGCCAGCAGGCGAACAGGGGGGTCACCCCTCCACTTT. This chain connects TRBV5-6 to TRBJ1-6, with 8 bases matching TRBD1. There are 13 residues in the CDR3. The junction had 5 bases not matched to a gene; V was cut back by 5 bases and J by 10 bases. Germline assignment: CDR1 SGHDT and CDR2 YYEEEE.

Concerning this clonotype itself: A read error is likely, as this CDR3 ends without the conserved phenylalanine or tryptophan. The DNA is left out, because the CDR3 cannot be placed on it with certainty; the CDR3 is given as TCRdb lists it. The rearrangement uses TRBV12-3 or TRBV12-4 and TRBJ2-7. The CDR3 has 8 residues if both end residues are counted. Here the CDR3 reads CASSLYPS.

V is TRBV9 and J is TRBJ1-2; TRBD1 matches at 9 bases. V trimming: 2 bases; J trimming: 2 bases; junction bases outside the gene matches: 7. The CDR3 is 16 residues long. Looked up from germline, CDR1 is SGDLS and CDR2 is YYNGEE. CDR3 sequence reads: CASSVYSDRGNYGYTF. In DNA, the CDR3 is TGTGCCAGCAGCGTTTACTCCGACAGGGGGAACTATGGCTACACCTTC.

Turning to this clonotype: The junction does not match germline at one end; this may be a read error. This sequence joins TRBV10-3 and TRBJ2-7; 11 bases align to TRBD2. The CDR3 covers 16 residues. The germline gives CDR1 ENHRY, CDR2 SYGVKD. Here the CDR3 DNA reads TGTGCCAGCAGTTACGGGGTAGCGGGAGGGCCCTACGAGCAGTACTTC. Translating gives CASSYGVAGGPYEQYF.

On this clonotype itself: A read error is possible here, since a much larger clone lies one base away. The V gene is TRBV29-1, the J gene TRBJ2-5, with D perhaps matching TRBD1 (6 bases). V was trimmed by 4 bases and J by 4 bases, leaving 16 bases between them. Germline V gene sequence: CDR1 SQVTM, CDR2 ANQGSEA. There are 14 residues in the CDR3. The CDR3 region is CSVAPTGPRETQYF. CDR3 DNA sequence: TGCAGCGTTGCACCCACAGGGCCCAGAGAGACCCAGTACTTC.

This clonotype has at least ten counts. The J gene is TRBJ2-5, the V gene TRBV29-1, with D possibly TRBD1 on 6 matching bases. The germline V and J ends were trimmed by 4 bases and 2 bases, with 11 bases remaining between them. The CDR3 runs 13 residues. In germline, CDR1 is SQVTM, CDR2 ANQGSEA. DNA for the CDR3: TGCAGCGTTGCGACAGGAACTCAAGAGACCCAGTACTTC. It translates to CSVATGTQETQYF.